This T cell receptor beta chain is drawn from a study of CD8 T cells in Susac syndrome (dated by TCRdb to between 2019 and 2020). Some background on the complete study: Whether CD8+ T cell activation and differentiation in Susac syndrome was antigen driven was tested using repertoire sequencing. Clonality of the CD8+ T cell repertoire was compared between eleven to twelve healthy donors, approximately 14 Susac syndrome patients and 15 multiple sclerosis patients.

Study-level results and caveats: The study acknowledged that relatively few individuals were included in the TCR sequencing and HLA analysis.

Worth noting for this clonotype: This receptor's antigen is unknown. No base quality information exists; no much larger clone differs at one position.

Including the terminal cysteine and phenylalanine, the CDR3 comprises 11 residues. The retained sequence is limited to the CDR3, 33 bases, with the frame set at the first base. CDR1 and CDR2, looked up from the germline V gene, are MNHEY and SVGEGT. V loses 8 bases, J loses 2 bases, and the germline ends lie 6 bases apart. RNA was extracted with the RNeasy kit and 0.5 to 1 ug was reverse transcribed using random hexamers. The immunoSEQ multiplex PCR assay, covering 54 Vbeta and 13 Jbeta segments, was used to amplify TCR beta CDR3 regions. Bias from PCR amplification was corrected by using a synthetic template baseline for primer optimization and for computational correction. The authors' pipeline ran thus. Reads were assigned to V, D and J genes according to IMGT and analyzed in immunoSEQ Analyzer, with only productive sequences retained. To calculate clonality, Shannon entropy was normalized by log2 of the number of productive unique sequences and then subtracted from one. Public and private clones were assessed among the 100 most prevalent clones of each patient and control. A clone was defined as Susac-specific if it was absent from the healthy and MS cohorts, from over a thousand published viral clones and from other ImmuneACCESS disease sequences. TCRdb trimmed public reads at Q25 via fastp, called clones via MiXCR and kept in-frame beta chains. Rows are unified per CDR3 protein, each entry keeping the most common DNA and genes. TCRdb, rather than the study authors, made the V and J calls. Across this sample there are fewer than 350,000 distinct CDR3 sequences, with 65% to 90% seen only once. Roughly 0.21% of the sample comes from the top ten.

High-throughput TCR beta sequencing profiled peripheral blood CD8+ and CD4+ T cells from healthy donors, Susac syndrome patients and multiple sclerosis patients. The multiple sclerosis controls were treatment-naive patients whose relapsing-remitting disease, either stable or active, fulfilled the revised McDonald criteria. Bulk CD8+ and CD4+ T cells were purified by magnetic negative isolation, while CD8+ TEMRA cells were enriched using FACS. Blood was drawn into EDTA tubes, processed within 24 hours, and PBMCs were isolated by density gradient centrifugation. PBMCs intended for TCR sequencing were frozen in liquid nitrogen and were later thawed in a 37 degrees C water bath. The sorted or isolated CD4+, CD8+ and CD8+ TEMRA cells had a purity of 90% or higher.

This chain is built from TRBV6-2 or TRBV6-3 and TRBJ2-5; the D gene remains uncertain. The sequenced sample consisted of CD8+ T cells from PBMCs. This TCR came from a human donor with multiple sclerosis. CDR3 loop: CASEVQETQYF. The DNA is TGTGCCAGCGAGGTGCAAGAGACCCAGTACTTC.